This TCR beta chain was recorded in a study of beta chain features in type 1 diabetes (dated by TCRdb to 2016 to 2019). For context, the study as a whole: No differences in mean age, gender distribution, total cell number or subset yield were found between patients and healthy donors. Across all samples, about 110 million sorted cells were examined, and cell number per subset correlated strongly with RNA yield. In the study, TCRB repertoires of sorted circulating CD4+ T cell subsets from recently diagnosed type 1 diabetes patients were compared with those of matched healthy donors. Naive and central memory subsets were obtained from all 30 or so donors, but regulatory and stem cell-like memory subsets were isolated from only 8 patients and roughly eight healthy donors. The investigation overall reported the following: Shorter templates might have been favored by PCR, but patient and control samples were amplified and corrected together, so both groups would have been affected equally by any skew. At VDJ recombination sites, patients with type 1 diabetes made fewer insertions and deleted more nucleotides, a pattern implying thymic rearrangement abnormalities. Because cDNA was sequenced instead of genomic DNA, activated cells with high expression could be over-represented, although the groups did not differ in activation or CD3 levels. Naive, central memory and regulatory TCRB repertoires appeared to be more alike among patients than among healthy donors. In all four CD4+ subsets, TCRB CDR3 length was moderately but significantly shorter in type 1 diabetes patients. Because the HLA sub-analyses included only small numbers of individuals, any influence of HLA type on TCRB rearrangement was left unresolved.

The germline V gene encodes CDR1 ENHRY and CDR2 SYGVKD. The CDR3 numbers 12 residues from cysteine through phenylalanine. Only the CDR3 portion is preserved as DNA: 36 bases, with reading frame beginning at the first base. V and J lose 6 bases and 2 bases, and a span of 6 bases separates them. All of the isolated RNA was reverse transcribed with the High Capacity cDNA Reverse Transcription Kit, so expressed TCRB transcripts were sequenced. Deep immunoSEQ sequencing was performed on naive, central memory and regulatory T cell samples, with an average of roughly 3.3 million total reads per sample. Sorted cells were lysed in RLT buffer and RNA was extracted with DNase-treated RNeasy Micro or Mini kits, depending on cell number. To prevent cross-contamination, each cell subset was processed individually, whereas patient and healthy donor samples were processed jointly. TCRB sequences were amplified from cDNA with the immunoSEQ multiplex PCR, producing 87-bp fragments spanning the CDR3 region. The amplicons were sequenced using the Illumina HiSeq platform. For the original study's pipeline: Synthetic template baselines were used to correct PCR bias computationally, reads within Hamming distance 2 were collapsed together, and singletons that could not be merged were discarded. By aligning reads against IMGT, V, D and J genes, CDR3 length, and insertions or deletions at six rearrangement sites were assigned. Within each subset, clonotype counts were normalized to sorted cell number, and only after that were true diversity and Gini coefficients computed with the tcR R package. The overlap coefficient, calculated on TCRB nucleotide sequences, was used to measure repertoire sharing. Out-of-frame TCRB sequences from naive cells were analyzed to stand in for the pre-selection repertoire. Here the immuneACCESS table is served through TCRdb, limited to in-frame sequences with V and J called. Missing clones are a known gap in these copies; in checked studies unresolved V genes cover under half, and the rest lacks a known reason. The DNA was the basis for D and trimming; V, J and clone size are from that table. This sample holds hundreds of thousands of clones; 15% were observed only once. About 0.097% of the sample belongs to the ten largest clones.

Each donor gave one peripheral blood draw, averaging about 120 mL, which was collected into heparinised tubes. Using a panel that included CD45RO, CCR7, CD25, CD127, CD95 and CD27, naive, central memory, regulatory and stem cell-like memory CD4+ T cells were sorted on a BD FACSAria II. A purity above 95% was achieved for all sorted populations. Right away, PBMCs were isolated by Lymphoprep density gradient centrifugation and were stained directly, with no culture step. To minimize batch effects, samples were stained and sorted in pairs, one healthy donor with one patient per experiment. In this sample, this clone turned up many times. Its antigen is currently not known. Base qualities were left out, and no much larger clone turns up one base away.

The rearrangement combines TRBV10-3 with TRBJ2-3; the D gene is tentatively TRBD1 or TRBD2, each matching 5 bases. What was sequenced was naive CD4+ T cells from blood. Sample cell subset or site, as interpreted from the label and publication: true naive CD4+ T cells. The clonotype was recovered from a man in his late teens or twenties in good health. In nucleotides, the sequence is TGTGCCATCAGGGGGGACACAGATACGCAGTATTTT. This translates into CAIRGDTDTQYF.